The rows below give T cell receptor beta chains drawn from one sample of a study of shared clonotypes between healthy human individuals. Profiling relied on immunoSEQ multiplex PCR, and the TCRdb table lists in-frame clones only, not all of them. The table lists about 2 million clones, roughly 94% of them singletons. The sequenced sample was naive CD4+ T cells sorted from blood. All receptors come from a man aged 18 to 29 in good health. Both conserved end residues are part of each CDR3. D genes are given only for firm matches. The size entry is marked missing in some rows and otherwise reads once, few, many or a size class.

d_gene: TRBD1; j_gene: TRBJ1-6; v_gene: TRBV6-1; abundance: -; CDR3aa: CASSEAGTGYSPLHF; CDR3nt: TGTGCCAGCAGTGAAGCCGGGACAGGGTATTCACCCCTCCACTTT
d_gene: -; j_gene: TRBJ1-6; v_gene: TRBV6-5; abundance: -; CDR3aa: CASSLSGFNSPLHF; CDR3nt: TGTGCCAGCAGTTTATCGGGGTTTAATTCACCCCTCCACTTT
d_gene: -; j_gene: TRBJ2-3; v_gene: TRBV6-6; abundance: -; CDR3aa: CASSPGAGTQYF; CDR3nt: TGTGCCAGCAGCCCCGGAGCGGGTACGCAGTATTTT
d_gene: -; j_gene: TRBJ2-1; v_gene: TRBV4-3; abundance: -; CDR3aa: CASSQDLAEPEYNEQFF; CDR3nt: TGCGCCAGCAGCCAAGACCTGGCGGAGCCCGAATACAATGAGCAGTTCTTC
d_gene: -; j_gene: TRBJ1-1; v_gene: TRBV6-1; abundance: -; CDR3aa: CASRGRGNMNTEAFF; CDR3nt: TGTGCCAGCAGGGGGCGGGGGAACATGAACACTGAAGCTTTCTTT
d_gene: -; j_gene: TRBJ2-5; v_gene: TRBV7-9; abundance: -; CDR3aa: CASSLYQTQETQYF; CDR3nt: TGTGCCAGCAGCTTATACCAGACCCAAGAGACCCAGTACTTC
d_gene: -; j_gene: TRBJ1-5; v_gene: TRBV18; abundance: -; CDR3aa: CASSPVKMETHQPQHF; CDR3nt: TGTGCCAGCTCACCGGTCAAAATGGAAACTCATCAGCCCCAGCATTTT
d_gene: -; j_gene: TRBJ1-2; v_gene: TRBV5-1; abundance: -; CDR3aa: CASSFGGGYTF; CDR3nt: TGCGCCAGCAGCTTTGGGGGAGGCTACACCTTC
d_gene: -; j_gene: TRBJ2-1; v_gene: TRBV6-5; abundance: -; CDR3aa: CASSFEAGNNEQFF; CDR3nt: TGTGCCAGCAGTTTCGAAGCGGGTAACAATGAGCAGTTCTTC
d_gene: -; j_gene: TRBJ1-1; v_gene: TRBV9; abundance: -; CDR3aa: CASSVAVTIAKSGEAFF; CDR3nt: TGTGCCAGCAGCGTAGCGGTCACCATCGCGAAGTCCGGTGAAGCTTTCTTT
d_gene: -; j_gene: TRBJ1-4; v_gene: TRBV5-1; abundance: once; CDR3aa: CASSFGSGTDGEKLFF; CDR3nt: TGCGCCAGCAGCTTTGGATCCGGGACGGACGGTGAAAAACTGTTTTTT
d_gene: -; j_gene: TRBJ2-5; v_gene: TRBV21-1; abundance: few; CDR3aa: CASSKALEEETQYF; CDR3nt: TGTGCCAGCAGCAAAGCGCTCGAGGAGGAGACCCAGTACTTC
d_gene: -; j_gene: TRBJ2-4; v_gene: TRBV5-1; abundance: -; CDR3aa: CASSLGQILAKNIQYF; CDR3nt: TGCGCCAGCAGTCTCGGACAGATACTAGCCAAAAACATTCAGTACTTC
d_gene: -; j_gene: TRBJ1-1; v_gene: TRBV7-9; abundance: few; CDR3aa: CASSARTLNTEAFF; CDR3nt: TGTGCCAGCAGCGCGCGTACATTGAACACTGAAGCTTTCTTT
d_gene: -; j_gene: TRBJ2-6; v_gene: TRBV7-6; abundance: -; CDR3aa: CASSPQGRGKSIGANVLTF; CDR3nt: TGTGCCAGCAGCCCCCAAGGAAGAGGAAAGAGCATTGGGGCCAACGTCCTGACTTTC
d_gene: -; j_gene: TRBJ2-7; v_gene: TRBV5-1; abundance: once; CDR3aa: CASSLNSLNTYEQYF; CDR3nt: TGCGCCAGCAGCTTGAACAGCCTCAATACCTACGAGCAGTACTTC
d_gene: -; j_gene: TRBJ1-4; v_gene: TRBV27; abundance: -; CDR3aa: CASSLRGRSNEKLFF; CDR3nt: TGTGCCAGCAGTTTAAGGGGACGGAGTAATGAAAAACTGTTTTTT
d_gene: -; j_gene: TRBJ1-3; v_gene: TRBV6-5; abundance: once; CDR3aa: CASSYSGLGGGNTIYF; CDR3nt: TGTGCCAGCAGTTACTCGGGGTTAGGCGGTGGAAACACCATATATTTT
d_gene: -; j_gene: TRBJ2-2; v_gene: TRBV13; abundance: -; CDR3aa: CASSSGLTGTGELFF; CDR3nt: TGTGCCAGCAGCTCGGGACTTACGGGGACCGGGGAGCTGTTTTTT
d_gene: TRBD2; j_gene: TRBJ2-7; v_gene: TRBV6-5; abundance: -; CDR3aa: CASRRTSGLYEQYF; CDR3nt: TGTGCCAGCAGAAGGACTAGCGGTCTCTACGAGCAGTACTTC
d_gene: TRBD1; j_gene: TRBJ1-2; v_gene: TRBV7-8; abundance: -; CDR3aa: CASSRQGLLGYTF; CDR3nt: TGTGCCAGCAGCCGACAGGGACTGTTAGGCTACACCTTC
d_gene: -; j_gene: TRBJ2-7; v_gene: TRBV6-5; abundance: -; CDR3aa: CASSRDYEQYF; CDR3nt: TGTGCCAGCAGTCGCGATTACGAGCAGTACTTC
d_gene: -; j_gene: TRBJ1-5; v_gene: TRBV19; abundance: -; CDR3aa: CASSFADRRRSNQPQHF; CDR3nt: TGTGCCAGTAGTTTCGCGGACCGACGGCGATCCAATCAGCCCCAGCATTTT
d_gene: TRBD1; j_gene: TRBJ1-4; v_gene: TRBV27; abundance: -; CDR3aa: CASSLQGAMAEKLFF; CDR3nt: TGTGCCAGCAGTTTACAGGGGGCAATGGCTGAAAAACTGTTTTTT
d_gene: -; j_gene: TRBJ1-1; v_gene: TRBV7-8; abundance: -; CDR3aa: CASSLQRVPGNEAFF; CDR3nt: TGTGCCAGCAGCCTCCAGCGGGTTCCAGGTAATGAAGCTTTCTTT
d_gene: -; j_gene: TRBJ1-5; v_gene: TRBV2; abundance: -; CDR3aa: CASNYEGQQPQHF; CDR3nt: TGTGCCAGCAACTACGAGGGGCAACAGCCCCAGCATTTT
d_gene: -; j_gene: TRBJ2-7; v_gene: TRBV5-6; abundance: once; CDR3aa: CASSLGYRAPFYEQYF; CDR3nt: TGTGCCAGCAGCTTGGGTTACAGGGCCCCCTTCTACGAGCAGTACTTC
d_gene: TRBD2; j_gene: TRBJ2-3; v_gene: TRBV5-1; abundance: once; CDR3aa: CASSKGLAGRTDTQYF; CDR3nt: TGCGCCAGCAGCAAAGGACTAGCGGGGCGCACAGATACGCAGTATTTT
d_gene: TRBD1; j_gene: TRBJ2-7; v_gene: TRBV18; abundance: -; CDR3aa: CASSPRQGVPYEQYF; CDR3nt: TGTGCCAGCTCACCCCGACAGGGGGTACCCTACGAGCAGTACTTC
d_gene: TRBD1; j_gene: TRBJ2-7; v_gene: TRBV7-3; abundance: -; CDR3aa: CASSPQQGTYEQYF; CDR3nt: TGTGCCAGCAGCCCCCAACAGGGGACCTACGAGCAGTACTTC
d_gene: TRBD1; j_gene: TRBJ2-7; v_gene: TRBV27; abundance: -; CDR3aa: CASTRTGSSYEQYF; CDR3nt: TGTGCCAGCACCCGGACAGGCAGCTCCTACGAGCAGTACTTC
d_gene: -; j_gene: TRBJ1-1; v_gene: TRBV7-3; abundance: -; CDR3aa: CASSLREGNTEAFF; CDR3nt: TGTGCCAGCAGCCTCAGGGAGGGTAACACTGAAGCTTTCTTT
d_gene: -; j_gene: TRBJ2-5; v_gene: TRBV19; abundance: -; CDR3aa: CASSRLTGETQYF; CDR3nt: TGTGCCAGTAGTCGGCTAACCGGGGAGACCCAGTACTTC
d_gene: -; j_gene: TRBJ1-5; v_gene: TRBV19; abundance: -; CDR3aa: CASSNRELSNQPQHF; CDR3nt: TGTGCCAGTAGTAACAGGGAACTTAGCAATCAGCCCCAGCATTTT
d_gene: TRBD1; j_gene: TRBJ2-1; v_gene: TRBV9; abundance: -; CDR3aa: CASSEGAWDNEQFF; CDR3nt: TGTGCCAGCAGCGAGGGGGCATGGGACAATGAGCAGTTCTTC
d_gene: TRBD1; j_gene: TRBJ1-1; v_gene: TRBV29-1; abundance: -; CDR3aa: CSVVEQGRKGTEAFF; CDR3nt: TGCAGCGTTGTAGAACAGGGGAGAAAGGGGACTGAAGCTTTCTTT
d_gene: -; j_gene: TRBJ2-3; v_gene: TRBV2; abundance: -; CDR3aa: CASSEYGGSTDTQYF; CDR3nt: TGTGCCAGCAGTGAATACGGCGGTAGCACAGATACGCAGTATTTT
d_gene: -; j_gene: TRBJ1-3; v_gene: TRBV7-9; abundance: -; CDR3aa: CASSSQDRSQGNTIYF; CDR3nt: TGTGCCAGCAGCTCACAAGACAGGTCCCAAGGAAACACCATATATTTT
d_gene: -; j_gene: TRBJ1-6; v_gene: TRBV6-6; abundance: once; CDR3aa: CASSRTSTYNSPLHF; CDR3nt: TGTGCCAGCAGCCGTACATCTACCTATAATTCACCCCTCCACTTT
d_gene: TRBD1; j_gene: TRBJ2-1; v_gene: TRBV18; abundance: -; CDR3aa: CASSPPPGQGGLSYNEQFF; CDR3nt: TGTGCCAGCTCACCCCCCCCGGGACAGGGGGGCCTTTCTTACAATGAGCAGTTCTTC
d_gene: -; j_gene: TRBJ1-5; v_gene: TRBV5-1; abundance: -; CDR3aa: CASSFSPENYQPQHF; CDR3nt: TGCGCCAGCAGCTTTTCACCTGAGAACTATCAGCCCCAGCATTTT